The TCR beta chain under discussion was sequenced for a study of blood T cell repertoires in COVID-19. V shed 2 bases and J 5 bases; nucleotides not matched to a gene: 6. This CDR3 has 16 amino acids. Per the germline V gene, CDR1 is SGHTA and CDR2 is FQGNSA. Original analysis: Reference gene primer amplification gave nucleated cell count estimates. Some clones are missing from TCRdb's copy, which holds only in-frame ones; the method was immunoSEQ multiplex PCR. The V and J calls and clone size were taken over from that table, and D and trimming were inferred from the DNA. The data contain 70,000 or so clones, under 85% of them singletons.

This sequence originates from a man in his 70s with acute or convalescent COVID-19. The sample consisted of peripheral blood. This rearrangement joins TRBV7-2 to TRBJ2-3, with TRBD2 matching over 11 bases. The CDR3 DNA follows: TGTGCCAGCAGCTTATTAGCGGGAGGGCCGGGAGATACGCAGTATTTT. Translated, it gives CASSLLAGGPGDTQYF.